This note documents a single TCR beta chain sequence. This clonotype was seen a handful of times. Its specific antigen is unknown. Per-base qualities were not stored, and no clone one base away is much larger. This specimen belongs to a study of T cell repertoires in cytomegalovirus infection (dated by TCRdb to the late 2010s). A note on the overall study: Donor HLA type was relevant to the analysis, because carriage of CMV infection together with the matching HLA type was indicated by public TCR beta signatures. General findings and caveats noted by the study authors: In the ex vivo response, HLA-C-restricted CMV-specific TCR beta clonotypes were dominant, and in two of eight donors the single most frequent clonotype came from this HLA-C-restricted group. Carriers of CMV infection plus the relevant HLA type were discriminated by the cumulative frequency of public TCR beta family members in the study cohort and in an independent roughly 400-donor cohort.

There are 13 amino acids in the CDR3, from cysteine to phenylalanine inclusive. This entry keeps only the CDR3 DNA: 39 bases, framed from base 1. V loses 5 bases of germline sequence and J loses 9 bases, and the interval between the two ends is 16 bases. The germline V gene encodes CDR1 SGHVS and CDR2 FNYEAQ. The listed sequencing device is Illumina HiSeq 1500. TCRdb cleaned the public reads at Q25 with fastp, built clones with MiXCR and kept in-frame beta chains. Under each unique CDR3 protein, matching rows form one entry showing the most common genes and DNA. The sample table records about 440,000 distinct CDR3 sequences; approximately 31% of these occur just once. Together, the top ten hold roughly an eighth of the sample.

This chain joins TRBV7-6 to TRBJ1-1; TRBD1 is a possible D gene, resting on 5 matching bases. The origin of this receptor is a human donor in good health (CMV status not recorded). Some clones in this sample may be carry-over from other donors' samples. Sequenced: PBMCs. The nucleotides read TGTGCCAGCAGCCGTGGGGCGTCTAAACAAGCTTTCTTT. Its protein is CASSRGASKQAFF.